This T cell receptor (beta chain) appears in the sequencing data of a study of Tregs in tolerant kidney transplant recipients. CDR1 is LNHDA and CDR2 is SQIVND in the germline V gene (reference sequence). CDR3 length: 13 residues. As regards this clone: Its antigen remains unknown. Sequencing ends 3 residues short of the CDR3 end; the germline J gene provides the rest.

The protocol was immunoSEQ multiplex PCR, while the TCRdb copy is restricted to in-frame clones and leaves out a portion. The sample table includes about 48,000 clones. Study-wide points: Expanding Tregs on activated donor B cells appeared to best identify donor-specific TCRbeta clones. Donor-specific Treg expansion exceeded global Treg expansion in tolerant patients, suggesting antigen drive. For some patients, primers changed over time, blocking nucleotide-level comparison.

The gene calls are TRBV19 and TRBJ1-1; 7 nucleotides match TRBD1. The specimen comprised CD4+ T cells from blood, sampled before the transplant. The clonotype comes from a human donor who received a combined kidney and bone marrow transplant. CDR3 DNA (partial): TGTGCCAGTAGGCCCAGGGGGGCTGGGGGA. Translation: CASRPRGAGG. The full CDR3 reads CASRPRGAGGAFF.